Below, 28 T cell receptor beta chains from the same sample are listed, as sequenced in a study of STAT3 mutations in large granular lymphocyte leukemia. Study outcomes and limitations: In T-cell large granular lymphocyte leukemia, about half of patients showed multiple immunodominant subclonotypes.

The assay was immunoSEQ multiplex PCR, and TCRdb's table has in-frame clones only and misses some. The sample has over 10,000 clones; more than 65% are singletons. For these receptors, no antigen is known. The sequenced sample was peripheral blood mononuclear cells. The origin of the receptors is a man in his 60s with T-cell large granular lymphocyte leukemia. Some clones in this sample may be carry-over from other donors' samples.

Worth noting for this clone: Distinct nucleotide sequences in the sample also encode this CDR3. The V and J genes are TRBV7-9 and TRBJ1-2; D gene unclear. The germline V gene encodes CDR1 SEHNR and CDR2 FQNEAQ (reference sequence). With 0 bases removed from V and 0 bases from J, the gap between germline ends came to 11 bases. The CDR3 loop spans 16 amino acids. CDR3 region: CASSLAGGRANYGYTF. The DNA for the CDR3 is TGTGCCAGCAGCTTAGCGGGAGGGAGGGCTAACTATGGCTACACCTTC.

This chain links TRBV10-3 with TRBJ1-2, with TRBD1 matching over 7 bases. The CDR3 length is 12 residues. Germline values: CDR1 ENHRY, CDR2 SYGVKD. V lost 8 bases and J lost 7; bases outside the gene matches: 7. The CDR3 loop is CAIGGDSSGYTF. CDR3 nucleotides: TGTGCCATCGGTGGGGACAGTAGTGGCTACACCTTC.

J is TRBJ2-7 and V is TRBV14, with no clear D. Trimming took off 4 bases at V and 4 bases at J, with 8 bases between the two ends. The CDR3 is 12 amino acids. Germline V gene data show CDR1 as SGHDN and CDR2 as FVKESK. The chain's CDR3 is CASSPSGYEQYF. CDR3 in DNA: TGTGCCAGCAGCCCCTCGGGTTACGAGCAGTACTTC.

The chain has TRBV28 and TRBJ2-7; 7 bases map to TRBD2. Trimming cost V 10 bases and J 3 bases; bases outside gene matches: 12. The CDR3 is 14 amino acids. CDR1 is MDHEN, CDR2 SYDVKM, per germline. Here the CDR3 reads CATQPGGENYEQYF. The CDR3 DNA reads as TGTGCCACCCAACCGGGGGGAGAGAACTACGAGCAGTACTTC.

This clone came up once. This rearrangement joins TRBV7-9 to TRBJ1-1, with D tentatively TRBD1 (5 bases). Germline-derived CDR1 and CDR2 are SEHNR and FQNEAQ (reference sequence). The CDR3 is 16 amino acids. V lost 5 bases, J lost 11 bases, and 27 bases lay in between. DNA for the CDR3: TGTGCCAGCAGCCCCCGTAGGGGTCGTTGGTCAGAGGGGGCTTTCTTT. It is translated as CASSPRRGRWSEGAFF.

This chain joins TRBV28 and TRBJ1-5; 7 positions agree with TRBD1. V lost 4 bases and J lost 1; bases outside the gene matches: 10. This CDR3 contains 17 residues. Germline CDR1 is MDHEN and CDR2 is SYDVKM. The CDR3 reads CASSSRDRARSNQPQHF. DNA for the CDR3: TGTGCCAGCAGTTCGCGTGACAGGGCCAGAAGCAATCAGCCCCAGCATTTT.

This clone was counted between two and nine times. This chain connects TRBV6-1 to TRBJ1-6; D is unclear. Trimming left V 7 bases short and J 6 bases short, with 10 bases between. Germline values: CDR1 MNHNS, CDR2 SASEGT. The CDR3 has 13 residues. The CDR3 reads CASMPTVNSPLHF. CDR3 DNA: TGTGCCAGCATGCCAACAGTTAATTCACCCCTCCACTTT.

The DNA of the CDR3 is TGTGCCTGGAGTTTTGCAGGGGCGAACTATGGCTACACCTTC. Its protein is CAWSFAGANYGYTF. The chain carries TRBV30 and TRBJ1-2, with D possibly being TRBD1 (6 bases). Germline lookup yields CDR1 GTSNPN and CDR2 SVGIG (reference sequence). This CDR3 contains 14 residues. The V and J ends lost 2 bases and 2 bases respectively, with 12 bases between them.

V is TRBV6-6 and J is TRBJ1-6, with 7 nucleotides matching TRBD1. Germline V gives CDR1 MNHNY, CDR2 SVGAGI (reference sequence). V was pared by 10 bases and J by 7 bases, with 7 bases of the junction left unmatched. The CDR3 runs to 13 residues. CDR3 protein: CATLDRENSPLHF. In DNA, the CDR3 is TGTGCCACCTTAGACAGGGAAAATTCACCCCTCCACTTT.

A single count supports this clone. The chain carries TRBV7-2 and TRBJ2-1; D uncertain. V was clipped by 1 base and J by 4 bases, with 17 bases between them. Per the germline V gene, CDR1 is SGHTA and CDR2 is FQGNSA. The CDR3 has 17 residues. The CDR3 sequence is CASSLGVRLTRYNEQFF. The CDR3 nucleotides read TGTGCCAGCAGCTTAGGGGTAAGGCTAACCCGGTACAATGAGCAGTTCTTC.

The rearrangement uses TRBV5-4 and TRBJ1-5; perhaps TRBD1 as D (6 bases). Germline V CDR1 and CDR2: SGHNT, YYREEE (reference sequence). This CDR3 is built from 15 residues. V dropped 4 bases and J dropped 2 bases, with 13 bases sitting between them. The CDR3 region has the DNA TGTGCCAGCAGCCTCATTCCAGGGGGCAATCAGCCCCAGCATTTT. It codes for CASSLIPGGNQPQHF.

With respect to this clone: A read error may produce the germline difference seen at one junction end. This chain links TRBV7-7 with TRBJ2-2; TRBD2 aligns across 7 bases. The V gene's germline CDR1 is SSHAT and CDR2 FNYEAQ (reference sequence). The length of the CDR3 is 13 residues. In DNA form, the CDR3 reads TGTGCTAGCAGCGCGCGGGAGACCGGGGAGCTGTTTTTT. Amino acid sequence: CASSARETGELFF. The full variable domain, rest sourced from reference TRBV7-7 and TRBJ2-2, is GAGVSQSPRYKVTKRGQDVTLRCDPISSHATLYWYQQALGQGPEFLTYFNYEAQPDKSGLPSDRFSAERPEGSISTLTIQRTEQRDSAMYRCASSARETGELFFGEGSRLTVL.

The chain couples TRBV29-1 to TRBJ2-5; D might be TRBD2 (6 bases). Trimming took 6 bases from V and 5 from J, leaving 13 bases between them. This CDR3 contains 12 residues. Germline assignment: CDR1 SQVTM and CDR2 ANQGSEA. The CDR3 region is CSVPEGSETQYF. CDR3 DNA: TGCAGCGTCCCGGAGGGTAGTGAGACCCAGTACTTC.

The V call is TRBV6-1, the J call TRBJ1-2; 8 positions agree with TRBD1. This CDR3 contains 14 residues. Germline lookup yields CDR1 MNHNS and CDR2 SASEGT. V lost 6 bases, J lost 0 bases, and 3 bases stayed unmatched. This CDR3 reads CASRPGQANYGYTF. The CDR3 region has the DNA TGTGCCAGCAGGCCGGGACAGGCTAACTATGGCTACACCTTC.

The V and J genes are TRBV5-1 and TRBJ2-5, with D possibly TRBD1 on 6 matching bases. From germline, CDR1 is SGHRS and CDR2 YFSETQ. V was cut by 10 bases and J by 1 base, with 17 bases left in between. The CDR3 has 14 amino acids. This CDR3 reads CASQGLGTQETQYF. The DNA for the CDR3 is TGCGCCTCTCAGGGGCTGGGGACCCAAGAGACCCAGTACTTC.

The chain recombines TRBV25-1 with TRBJ2-2; 8 bases line up with TRBD1. CDR3 length equals 15 residues. Trimming cost V 2 bases and J 7 bases; bases outside gene matches: 6. Looked up from germline, CDR1 is MGHDK and CDR2 is SYGVNS. The chain's CDR3 is CASSEQGARVGELFF. In DNA, the CDR3 is TGTGCCAGCAGTGAACAGGGGGCGCGGGTCGGGGAGCTGTTTTTT.

V and J are TRBV6-5 and TRBJ2-4, with D possibly matching TRBD2 (6 bases). With 5 bases removed from V and 3 bases from J, the gap between germline ends came to 14 bases. CDR1 MNHEY and CDR2 SVGAGI come from the germline V gene. This CDR3 spans 15 amino acids. The CDR3 loop is CASSGVLEGKNIQYF. CDR3 bases: TGTGCCAGCAGTGGGGTCTTGGAGGGCAAAAACATTCAGTACTTC.

The chain uses TRBV2 and TRBJ2-5; TRBD1 matches 9 bases. V was pared by 8 bases and J by 1 base, with 8 bases of the junction left unmatched. The germline V gene encodes CDR1 SNHLY and CDR2 FYNNEI. CDR3 length equals 15 residues. CDR3: CASRPGQGIQETQYF. CDR3 nucleotides: TGTGCCAGCCGACCGGGACAGGGAATCCAAGAGACCCAGTACTTC. Supplemented by reference TRBV2 and TRBJ2-5, the full variable domain reads EPEVTQTPSHQVTQMGQEVILRCVPISNHLYFYWYRQILGQKVEFLVSFYNNEISEKSEIFDDQFSVERPDGSNFTLKIRSTKLEDSAMYFCASRPGQGIQETQYFGPGTRLLVL.

CDR3 loop: CASSTAPTEAFF. The CDR3, as DNA: TGTGCCAGTAGTACCGCGCCGACTGAAGCTTTCTTT. The chain carries TRBV19 and TRBJ1-1; D unresolved. The CDR3 totals 12 residues. V lost 4 bases and J 5 bases, leaving 8 bases between the germline ends. Germline V CDR1 and CDR2: LNHDA, SQIVND (reference sequence).

The V and J genes are TRBV5-1 and TRBJ2-5, with D unresolved. This CDR3 is 13 amino acids long. V lost 5 bases, J lost 2 bases, and 10 bases lay in between. CDR1 SGHRS and CDR2 YFSETQ come from the germline V gene. CDR3 DNA sequence: TGCGCCAGCAGGGTAGGAACTCAAGAGACCCAGTACTTC. It translates to CASRVGTQETQYF.

The V call is TRBV6-5, the J call TRBJ1-5, with D tentatively TRBD1 (5 bases). The V gene lost 7 bases and the J gene lost 7 bases, with 14 bases spanning the gap. The germline CDR1 and CDR2 sequences are MNHEY and SVGAGI. The CDR3 is made up of 13 amino acids. The chain's CDR3 is CASTRKWGQPQHF. DNA of the CDR3: TGTGCCAGCACTCGTAAATGGGGCCAGCCCCAGCATTTT.

The chain has TRBV18 and TRBJ2-7, with 12 positions matching TRBD2. CDR3 length: 15 residues. Germline-derived CDR1 and CDR2 are KGHSH and LQKENI. V gave up 6 bases and J gave up 1 base; unmatched junction bases: 4. CDR3: CASSRTSGDSYEQYF. Written as DNA, the CDR3 is TGTGCCAGCTCGCGGACTAGCGGGGATTCCTACGAGCAGTACTTC.

The chain employs TRBV25-1 and TRBJ1-3; D remains unclear. The CDR3 is 12 residues long. Per germline, CDR1 MGHDK and CDR2 SYGVNS. V dropped 0 bases and J dropped 4 bases, with 1 base sitting between them. In DNA form, the CDR3 reads TGTGCCAGCAGTGAATACGGAAACACCATATATTTT. It codes for CASSEYGNTIYF.

The chain links TRBV18 to TRBJ2-1; D might be TRBD1 or TRBD2, each matching 5 bases. CDR1 KGHSH and CDR2 LQKENI come from the germline V gene. The V gene lost 2 bases and the J gene lost 5 bases, with 16 bases spanning the gap. CDR3 size: 16 residues. The chain's CDR3 is CASSPYSPGTHNEQFF. The CDR3 nucleotides are TGTGCCAGCTCACCATATTCGCCAGGGACCCACAATGAGCAGTTCTTC. Using reference TRBV18 and TRBJ2-1 for the parts outside the CDR3, the full variable domain is NAGVMQNPRHLVRRRGQEARLRCSPMKGHSHVYWYRQLPEEGLKFMVYLQKENIIDESGMPKERFSAEFPKEGPSILRIQQVVRGDSAAYFCASSPYSPGTHNEQFFGPGTRLTVL.

The chain uses TRBV5-1 and TRBJ2-3; 12 bases line up with TRBD1. Trimming removed 3 bases from V and 4 bases from J; junction bases left unmatched: 3. The length of the CDR3 is 15 residues. The germline V gene has CDR1 SGHRS and CDR2 YFSETQ. This CDR3 reads CASSWGDRGPDTQYF. The CDR3 DNA is TGCGCCAGCAGCTGGGGGGACAGGGGGCCAGATACGCAGTATTTT.

This clone turned up a few times. The chain carries TRBV7-3 and TRBJ1-1; possibly TRBD1 for D (5 bases). CDR1 and CDR2 from the germline V gene are SGHTA and FQGTGA. CDR3 size: 13 residues. The V gene lost 5 bases and the J gene lost 7 bases, with 14 bases spanning the gap. The CDR3 DNA is TGTGCCAGCAGCCAAGGGGCAGGAATTGAAGCTTTCTTT. This translates into CASSQGAGIEAFF.

In the case of this clone: At one end, the junction sequence differs from germline, possibly due to a read error. This sequence joins TRBV7-7 and TRBJ2-1; the D gene is possibly TRBD2 (5 bases). CDR3 size: 13 residues. Germline assignment: CDR1 SSHAT and CDR2 FNYEAQ (reference sequence). The CDR3 loop is CASSLGGVNEQFF. The DNA of the CDR3 is TGTGCTAGCAGCTTAGGAGGTGTTAATGAGCAGTTCTTC.

In this sample, this clone turned up a few times. The CDR3 protein is CASSLFEIWETQYF. The CDR3 bases are TGTGCCAGCAGCTTATTCGAGATTTGGGAGACCCAGTACTTC. The genes are TRBV7-9 and TRBJ2-5; D call uncertain. In germline, CDR1 is SEHNR, CDR2 FQNEAQ (reference sequence). CDR3 size: 14 residues. The ends were cut back, 2 bases at V and 5 bases at J, with 12 bases in the middle.